This passage covers 4 T cell receptor beta chains from one sample sequenced in a study of T cell responses to AZD1222 COVID-19 vaccine. The method was immunoSEQ multiplex PCR; TCRdb's version includes in-frame clones alone and lacks a portion of them. Among fewer than 200,000 clones listed, over 80% were seen once. The sequenced sample was peripheral blood, obtained on day 0 of AZD1222 vaccination. The receptors originated from an adult in good health.

The chain joins TRBV30 to TRBJ1-5; a weak D match, TRBD1 (6 bases). The germline V gene encodes CDR1 GTSNPN and CDR2 SVGIG (reference sequence). The CDR3 length is 14 residues. V was pared by 2 bases and J by 1 base, with 9 bases between. The CDR3 bases are TGTGCCTGGAGTACGGGACACAGCAATCAGCCCCAGCATTTT. Protein: CAWSTGHSNQPQHF.

This clone was observed a handful of times. J is TRBJ1-3 and V is TRBV3-1 (or the pseudogene TRBV3-2); no reliable D call. The ends were cut back, 4 bases at V and 0 bases at J, with 16 bases in the middle. The length of the CDR3 is 17 residues. The germline CDR1 and CDR2 sequences are LGHDT and YNNKEL (reference sequence). DNA for the CDR3: TGTGCCAGCAGCCCGATTAAGGCCGCCAACTCTGGAAACACCATATATTTT. It is translated as CASSPIKAANSGNTIYF.

V usage is TRBV27 and J usage is TRBJ1-6, with no clear D. The CDR3 covers 14 residues. Germline V lookup: CDR1 MNHEY, CDR2 SMNVEV (reference sequence). The V end was cut by 6 bases, the J end by 6 bases, with 12 bases between. CDR3 sequence reads: CASRGTASNSPLHF. In DNA form, the CDR3 reads TGTGCCAGCAGGGGAACAGCGAGTAATTCACCCCTCCACTTT.

The chain carries TRBV24-1 and TRBJ2-2, with D possibly called TRBD1 or TRBD2 (7 bases each). With 0 bases removed from V and 6 bases from J, the gap between germline ends came to 22 bases. This CDR3 has 19 residues. Germline V CDR1 and CDR2: KGHDR, SFDVKD. The CDR3 sequence is CATSDLPSTRQGGAGELFF. In nucleotides, the CDR3 is TGTGCCACCAGTGATTTGCCTTCCACTCGACAGGGAGGGGCCGGGGAGCTGTTTTTT.